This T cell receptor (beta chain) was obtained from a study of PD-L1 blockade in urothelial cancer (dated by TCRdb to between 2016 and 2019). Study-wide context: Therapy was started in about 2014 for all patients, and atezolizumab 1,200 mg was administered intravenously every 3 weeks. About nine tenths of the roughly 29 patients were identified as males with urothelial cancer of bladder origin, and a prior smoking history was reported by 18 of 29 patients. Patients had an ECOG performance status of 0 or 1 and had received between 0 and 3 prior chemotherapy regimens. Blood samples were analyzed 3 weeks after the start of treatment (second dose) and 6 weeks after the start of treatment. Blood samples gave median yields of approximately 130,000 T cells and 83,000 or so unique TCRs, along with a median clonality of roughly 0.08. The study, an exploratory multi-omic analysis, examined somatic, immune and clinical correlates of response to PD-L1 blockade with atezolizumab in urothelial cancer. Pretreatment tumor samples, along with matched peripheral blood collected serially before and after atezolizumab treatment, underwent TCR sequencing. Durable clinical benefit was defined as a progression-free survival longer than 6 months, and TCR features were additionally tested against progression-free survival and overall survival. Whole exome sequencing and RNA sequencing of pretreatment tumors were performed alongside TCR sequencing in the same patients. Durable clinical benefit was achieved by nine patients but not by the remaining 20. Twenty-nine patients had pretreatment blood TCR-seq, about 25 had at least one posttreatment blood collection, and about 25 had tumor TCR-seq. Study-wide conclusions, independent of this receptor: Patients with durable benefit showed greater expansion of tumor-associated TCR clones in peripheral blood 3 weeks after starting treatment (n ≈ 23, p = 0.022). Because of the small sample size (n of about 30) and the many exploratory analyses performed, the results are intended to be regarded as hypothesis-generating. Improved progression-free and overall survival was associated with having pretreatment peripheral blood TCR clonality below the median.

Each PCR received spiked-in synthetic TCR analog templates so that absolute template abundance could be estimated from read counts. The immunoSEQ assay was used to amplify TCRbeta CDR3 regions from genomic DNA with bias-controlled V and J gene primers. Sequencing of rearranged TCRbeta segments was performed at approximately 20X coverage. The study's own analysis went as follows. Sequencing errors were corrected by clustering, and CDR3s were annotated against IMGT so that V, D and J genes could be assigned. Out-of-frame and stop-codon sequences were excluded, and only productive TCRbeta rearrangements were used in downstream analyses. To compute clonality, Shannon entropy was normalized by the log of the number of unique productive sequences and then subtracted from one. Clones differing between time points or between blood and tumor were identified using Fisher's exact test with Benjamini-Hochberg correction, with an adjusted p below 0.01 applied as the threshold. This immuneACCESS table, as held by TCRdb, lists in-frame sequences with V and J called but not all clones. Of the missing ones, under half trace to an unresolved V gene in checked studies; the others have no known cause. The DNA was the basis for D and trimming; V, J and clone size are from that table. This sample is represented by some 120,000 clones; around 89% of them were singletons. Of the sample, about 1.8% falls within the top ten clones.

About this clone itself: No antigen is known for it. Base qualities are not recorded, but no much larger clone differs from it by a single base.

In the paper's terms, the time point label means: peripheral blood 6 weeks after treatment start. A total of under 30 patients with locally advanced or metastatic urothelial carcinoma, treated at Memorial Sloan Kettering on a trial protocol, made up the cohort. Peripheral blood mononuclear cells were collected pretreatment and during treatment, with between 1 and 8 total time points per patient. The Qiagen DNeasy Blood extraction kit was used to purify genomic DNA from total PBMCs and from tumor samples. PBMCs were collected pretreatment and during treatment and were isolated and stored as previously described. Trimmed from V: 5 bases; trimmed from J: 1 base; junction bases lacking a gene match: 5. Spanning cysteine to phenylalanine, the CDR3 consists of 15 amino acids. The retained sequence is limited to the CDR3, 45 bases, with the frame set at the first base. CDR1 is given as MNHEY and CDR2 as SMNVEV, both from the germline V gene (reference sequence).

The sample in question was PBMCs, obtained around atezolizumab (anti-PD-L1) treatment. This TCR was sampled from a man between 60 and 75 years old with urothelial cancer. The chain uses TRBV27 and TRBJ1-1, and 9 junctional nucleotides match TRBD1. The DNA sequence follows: TGTGCCAGCAGTCCGTTGGGACAGGGGAACACTGAAGCTTTCTTT. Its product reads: CASSPLGQGNTEAFF.